The 30 T cell receptor beta chains in this list originate from one sample, sequenced in a study of post-analysis software for immune sequencing data. Findings and limits, study-wide: The study found TRBV5-6, TRBV5-1 and TRBV20-1 among roughly 5 TRBV segments more frequent in patients than controls.

Unique molecular identifiers were present in the TCR beta cDNA libraries. In TCRdb, the PCR reads were re-called with MiXCR into one record per CDR3 protein. The repertoire includes hundreds of thousands of distinct CDR3 sequences, approximately 57% of them detected once, and 4% to 5.5% sits in the top ten. Their recognized antigens are unknown. Material for sequencing was blood. These receptors originate from a girl aged 5 to 17 with multiple sclerosis.

Note on this clonotype: This sequence may be a read error, since a much larger clone differs from it by one base. This chain connects TRBV7-2 to TRBJ2-3; TRBD2 agrees at 14 bases. J lost 3 bases, V lost 5 bases, and 10 bases had no gene match. The germline V gene encodes CDR1 SGHTA and CDR2 FQGNSA. The CDR3 extends over 18 amino acids. The CDR3 DNA reads TGTGCCAGCAGCCCTCGGACTAGCGGGGGGTGTAGGACAGATACGCAGTATTTT. This translates into CASSPRTSGGCRTDTQYF.

This clonotype was picked up a small number of times. The CDR3 DNA sequence: TGTGCCAGCAGCTTAGGTTCGCTAGCGGGGCCCCAAGAGACCCAGTACTTC. Amino acid sequence: CASSLGSLAGPQETQYF. This chain connects TRBV7-2 to TRBJ2-4, with 9 bases identical to TRBD2. The last part of the DNA fits TRBJ2-5 better; the J call may be wrong. Germline V CDR1 and CDR2: SGHTA, FQGNSA. This CDR3 region has 17 residues.

The table lists this clonotype with a few counts. V gene TRBV7-3 combines with J gene TRBJ2-7; D might be TRBD1 (6 bases). Germline CDR1 SGHTA, CDR2 FQGTGA. This CDR3 contains 13 residues. The V gene lost 5 bases and the J gene lost 1 base, with 9 bases spanning the gap. The CDR3 sequence is CASSKDRSYEQYF. CDR3 sequence (DNA): TGTGCCAGCAGCAAGGACAGATCCTACGAGCAGTACTTC. The full variable domain, its missing parts supplied by reference TRBV7-3 and TRBJ2-7, is GAGVSQTPSNKVTEKGKYVELRCDPISGHTALYWYRQSLGQGPEFLIYFQGTGAADDSGLPNDRFFAVRPEGSVSTLKIQRTERGDSAVYLCASSKDRSYEQYFGPGTRLTVT.

This clonotype was seen just once. The chain is built from TRBV15 and TRBJ2-5; 9 bases line up with TRBD1. The J call may be faulty, since TRBJ2-7 better matches the DNA end. Germline V gene sequence: CDR1 LNHNV, CDR2 YYDKDF (reference sequence). The CDR3 totals 16 residues. The DNA for the CDR3 is TGTGCCACCAGCAGTGTGGGACAGGGCCCTCTCGCCGAGCAGTACTTC. It specifies CATSSVGQGPLAEQYF.

This clonotype was observed a handful of times. The chain couples TRBV12-3 or TRBV12-4 to TRBJ2-7, with 11 bases lining up with TRBD2. After removal of 5 bases from V and 4 bases from J, the junction contained 10 bases not matched to a gene. The CDR3 extends over 16 amino acids. The DNA of the CDR3 is TGTGCCAGCAGTCACCCTAGGACTAGCGGGCAGTACGAGCAGTACTTC. It is translated as CASSHPRTSGQYEQYF.

This chain uses TRBV6-5 with TRBJ2-4; 7 bases are shared with TRBD2. J lost 0 bases, V lost 0 bases, and 14 bases had no gene match. Germline V CDR1 and CDR2: MNHEY, SVGAGI. The CDR3 loop spans 20 amino acids. The CDR3 DNA follows: TGTGCCAGCAGTTACTCGAGACTAGCAGCAGTAATCCTAGCCAAAAACATTCAGTACTTC. Translated: CASSYSRLAAVILAKNIQYF.

J is TRBJ2-6 and V is TRBV2, with TRBD1 identical over 7 bases. J gave up 4 bases and V 11 bases, and 11 bases lay outside the gene matches. Germline assignment: CDR1 SNHLY and CDR2 FYNNEI. The length of the CDR3 is 15 residues. CDR3 DNA: TGTGCCGGAGAGACAGGGCTCGCCGGGGCCAACGTCCTGACTTTC. Its translation is CAGETGLAGANVLTF.

The chain couples TRBV3-1 to TRBJ2-1, with D tentatively TRBD2 (7 bases). Gene TRBJ2-4 matches the end of the DNA better, so the J call may be wrong. Looked up from germline, CDR1 is LGHDT and CDR2 is YNNKEL (reference sequence). This CDR3 has 15 residues. The CDR3: CASSQGVGGGRIQYF. CDR3 DNA: TGTGCCAGCAGCCAAGGAGTAGGGGGGGGGCGCATTCAGTACTTC.

This rearrangement joins TRBV3-1 to TRBJ2-7; no definite D call. This CDR3 region has 14 residues. Germline-derived CDR1 and CDR2 are LGHDT and YNNKEL (reference sequence). V lost 6 bases and J lost 1, with 13 bases in between. The CDR3 protein is CASRQRHLSYEQYF. CDR3 nucleotides: TGTGCCAGCAGGCAAAGACACCTATCCTACGAGCAGTACTTC.

This rearrangement joins TRBV29-1 to TRBJ2-6; D gene unclear. Germline CDR1 SQVTM, CDR2 ANQGSEA. Trimming removed 6 bases from V and 2 bases from J, with 11 bases in between. This CDR3 has 14 residues. In DNA, the CDR3 is TGCAGCGTCGGACCGCGACCTGGGGCCAACGTCCTGACTTTC. Encoded protein: CSVGPRPGANVLTF.

The chain recombines TRBV5-1 with TRBJ1-1; 7 bases fit TRBD1. This CDR3 spans 15 amino acids. V lost 3 bases and J lost 0; bases outside the gene matches: 5. Germline V gene data show CDR1 as SGHRS and CDR2 as YFSETQ. The CDR3 here is CASSSQGGLNTEAFF. The CDR3 DNA follows: TGCGCCAGCAGCTCGCAGGGGGGGCTGAACACTGAAGCTTTCTTT.

The J gene is TRBJ2-3, the V gene TRBV20-1; D ambiguous. The length of the CDR3 is 13 residues. Trimming took 5 bases from V and 4 from J, leaving 13 bases between them. Per the germline V gene, CDR1 is DFQATT and CDR2 is SNEGSKA (reference sequence). CDR3 sequence: CSACLGYADTQYF. The CDR3 nucleotides read TGCAGTGCTTGCCTCGGCTATGCAGATACGCAGTATTTT.

The chain links TRBV20-1 to TRBJ2-5; possible D gene TRBD1, 5 bases. V lost 4 bases to trimming and J lost 4 bases, with 22 bases between them. The CDR3 consists of 16 residues. Germline V CDR1 and CDR2: DFQATT, SNEGSKA (reference sequence). The CDR3 loop reads CSAMPGQSQKGETQYF. The CDR3 DNA sequence: TGCAGTGCTATGCCAGGGCAAAGCCAAAAGGGAGAGACCCAGTACTTC.

This clonotype has only a few counts. The J gene is TRBJ1-2, the V gene TRBV12-3 or TRBV12-4; no clear D. The CDR3 sequence is 17 residues long. Trimming removed 2 bases from V and 4 bases from J, with 20 bases in between. CDR3 region: CASSLRNGPGGLYGYTF. For the CDR3, the DNA is TGTGCCAGCAGTTTAAGGAACGGCCCGGGCGGCCTCTATGGCTACACCTTC.

This chain connects TRBV20-1 to TRBJ1-4; TRBD1 might be the D (5 bases). The CDR3 totals 13 residues. Germline CDR1 reads DFQATT; CDR2 reads SNEGSKA (reference sequence). V lost 0 bases to trimming and J lost 6 bases, with 8 bases between them. The DNA of the CDR3 is TGCAGTGCTAGAGACGGCAGGGATGAAAAACTGTTTTTT. Translating gives CSARDGRDEKLFF.

V usage is TRBV15 and J usage is TRBJ2-3; no reliable D call. This CDR3 comprises 15 residues. Deletions cut 0 bases from V and 0 bases from J, with 7 bases between. Germline V gene data show CDR1 as LNHNV and CDR2 as YYDKDF (reference sequence). CDR3 in DNA: TGTGCCACCAGCAGAGATCTCTTTAGCACAGATACGCAGTATTTT. Protein: CATSRDLFSTDTQYF.

The gene calls are TRBV20-1 and TRBJ1-6; D remains unclear. Trimming removed 2 bases at V and 0 bases at J, with 8 bases between. The V gene's germline CDR1 is DFQATT and CDR2 SNEGSKA (reference sequence). This CDR3 contains 15 residues. DNA of the CDR3: TGCAGTGCTAGACCGGAAAGCTCCTATAATTCACCCCTCCACTTT. It yields the protein CSARPESSYNSPLHF.

This clonotype was counted between two and nine times. The V gene is TRBV6-6, the J gene TRBJ2-3; TRBD2 matches 8 bases. The length of the CDR3 is 15 residues. V lost 6 bases, J lost 3 bases, and 8 bases stayed unmatched. Per germline, CDR1 MNHNY and CDR2 SVGAGI (reference sequence). CDR3 in amino acids: CASSPPQRGTDTQYF. The CDR3 DNA is TGTGCCAGCAGCCCCCCCCAGCGGGGGACAGATACGCAGTATTTT.

The rearrangement links TRBV7-8 to TRBJ2-3; D may be TRBD1 (7 bases). Germline assignment: CDR1 SGHVS and CDR2 FQNEAQ. This CDR3 has 14 residues. The V and J ends lost 5 bases and 10 bases respectively, with 19 bases between them. The DNA for the CDR3 is TGTGCCAGCAGCCCAGGGGGGAGGACGTCGGCGCAGTATTTT. Amino acids: CASSPGGRTSAQYF.

This clonotype was seen only a few times. The chain links TRBV20-1 to TRBJ1-2; no clear D gene. Trimming left V 5 bases short and J 8 bases short, with 24 bases between. The CDR3 covers 15 residues. Germline lookup yields CDR1 DFQATT and CDR2 SNEGSKA (reference sequence). As DNA, the CDR3 is TGCAGTGCTCTTCACATCGGCGGGCTCGAGTACGGCTACACCTTC. As protein: CSALHIGGLEYGYTF.

Many counts were recorded for this clonotype. V gene TRBV20-1 combines with J gene TRBJ2-3; tentatively, D is TRBD2 (6 bases). The CDR3 loop spans 16 amino acids. The germline V and J ends were trimmed by 0 bases and 2 bases, with 15 bases remaining between them. Germline CDR1 and CDR2: DFQATT and SNEGSKA (reference sequence). CDR3 loop: CSARDLRGGDTDTQYF. The CDR3 DNA sequence: TGCAGTGCTAGAGATCTGAGAGGAGGGGACACAGATACGCAGTATTTT.

The chain combines TRBV29-1 with TRBJ2-6; 7 nucleotides align to TRBD1. The CDR3 totals 21 residues. The germline gives CDR1 SQVTM, CDR2 ANQGSEA. Trimming cost V 0 bases and J 2 bases; bases outside gene matches: 19. The CDR3 DNA follows: TGCAGCGTTGAAGAACCATATTCCCACAGACAGGGTCCGACTGGGGCCAACGTCCTGACTTTC. Translating gives CSVEEPYSHRQGPTGANVLTF.

This clonotype appeared once. The rearrangement uses TRBV7-2 and TRBJ2-7; 7 bases agree with TRBD1. Losses at the gene ends were 5 bases for V and 2 bases for J; bases not matched to a gene: 6. This CDR3 region has 14 residues. Per the germline V gene, CDR1 is SGHTA and CDR2 is FQGNSA. The CDR3 loop is CASSPDRSTYEQYF. CDR3 in DNA: TGTGCCAGCAGCCCGGACAGGAGCACCTACGAGCAGTACTTC.

Here the CDR3 DNA reads TGCGCCAGCAGCTTCACCCGGAACGAGCAGTACTTC. Amino acid sequence: CASSFTRNEQYF. This chain uses TRBV5-1 with TRBJ2-5; D uncertain. The better agreement between TRBJ2-7 and the DNA end casts doubt on the J call. The length of the CDR3 is 12 residues. Germline V gene lookup returns CDR1 SGHRS and CDR2 YFSETQ.

This sequence joins TRBV15 and TRBJ2-5, with TRBD2 as a possible D gene (6 bases). This CDR3 is built from 16 residues. The germline V gene encodes CDR1 LNHNV and CDR2 YYDKDF (reference sequence). V dropped 0 bases and J dropped 6 bases, with 17 bases sitting between them. The CDR3 coding sequence is TGTGCCACCAGCAGAGAAGGGACTTGGGTGGGGCAGACCCAGTACTTC. It translates to CATSREGTWVGQTQYF.

The chain carries TRBV5-1 and TRBJ2-5; 8 nucleotides agree with TRBD2. The J call may be wrong; the DNA end is better matched by TRBJ2-7. Germline CDR1 and CDR2: SGHRS and YFSETQ. The CDR3 consists of 14 residues. CDR3 sequence reads: CASSGPGLGDEQYF. In DNA, the CDR3 is TGCGCCAGCAGCGGACCGGGACTAGGCGACGAGCAGTACTTC.

V gene TRBV29-1 combines with J gene TRBJ2-3; the match to TRBD1 covers 7 bases. Looked up from germline, CDR1 is SQVTM and CDR2 is ANQGSEA. Trimming removed 4 bases from V and 1 base from J; junction bases left unmatched: 5. CDR3 size: 14 residues. CDR3 in DNA: TGCAGCGTTGGACAGGGCGGGTGCACAGATACGCAGTATTTT. Residues: CSVGQGGCTDTQYF.

The J gene is TRBJ2-1, the V gene TRBV7-9; the match to TRBD2 covers 9 bases. Looked up from germline, CDR1 is SEHNR and CDR2 is FQNEAQ (reference sequence). Losses at the gene ends were 5 bases for V and 8 bases for J; bases not matched to a gene: 25. The CDR3 is 20 amino acids. The CDR3 here is CASSGASFGGRAVALHEQFF. In DNA, the CDR3 is TGTGCCAGCAGCGGAGCTAGTTTCGGCGGGAGGGCCGTCGCTCTCCATGAGCAGTTCTTC.

The rearrangement joins TRBV2 to TRBJ2-4; 7 bases align to TRBD2. Gene TRBJ2-7 matches the end of the DNA better, so the J call may be wrong. The CDR3 totals 14 residues. Germline V gene sequence: CDR1 SNHLY, CDR2 FYNNEI. Here the CDR3 reads CASSDPRGVHEQYF. The CDR3, as DNA: TGTGCCAGCAGTGATCCCCGGGGGGTTCACGAGCAGTACTTC.

The chain combines TRBV7-9 with TRBJ2-4, with D possibly matching TRBD1 (5 bases). The end of the DNA aligns better with TRBJ2-7, so the J call may be wrong. The CDR3 loop spans 15 amino acids. Germline-derived CDR1 and CDR2 are SEHNR and FQNEAQ (reference sequence). Here the CDR3 DNA reads TGTGCCAGCAGCCCTCTCTTGGCAGGGACCTACGAGCAGTACTTC. Protein product: CASSPLLAGTYEQYF.